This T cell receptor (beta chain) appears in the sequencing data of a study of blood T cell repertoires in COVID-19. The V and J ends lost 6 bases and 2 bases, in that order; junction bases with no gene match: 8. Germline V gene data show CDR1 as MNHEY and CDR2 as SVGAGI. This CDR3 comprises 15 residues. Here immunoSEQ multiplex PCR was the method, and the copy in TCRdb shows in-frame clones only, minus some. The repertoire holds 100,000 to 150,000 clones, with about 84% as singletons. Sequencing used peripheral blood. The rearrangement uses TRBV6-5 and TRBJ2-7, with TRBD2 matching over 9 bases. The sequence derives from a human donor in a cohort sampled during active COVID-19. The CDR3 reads CASSFTSGPTYEQYF. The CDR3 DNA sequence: TGTGCCAGCAGCTTCACTAGCGGGCCTACCTACGAGCAGTACTTC.